A selection of T cell receptor beta chains follows, all from one sample in a study of response to subunit inactivated influenza vaccine. TCRdb recomputed calls from the RT-PCR reads with MiXCR, one row per CDR3 protein. This table holds about 540,000 distinct CDR3 sequences, under 30% found once. These data also featured in a second study, about T cells expressing NK-cell markers.

The specimen was CD4+ T cells sorted from PBMCs, collected 12 days after vaccination. These receptors were collected from a man aged 45-60 years who received an inactivated influenza vaccine. Both conserved end residues are part of each CDR3. D genes are given only for firm matches. Some rows have no size entry. The others give once, few or many, or a class for an expanded clone.

V gene	J gene	D gene	CDR3 length	clone size	CDR3 protein	CDR3 DNA
TRBV27	TRBJ1-4	-	15	many	CASSLGGGPPEKLFF	TGTGCCAGCAGTTTAGGCGGGGGACCTCCTGAAAAACTGTTTTTT
TRBV7-2	TRBJ2-1	TRBD2	16	-	CASSGTSGRAYNEQFF	TGTGCCAGCAGCGGTACTAGCGGGAGGGCGTACAATGAGCAGTTCTTC
TRBV15	TRBJ2-1	TRBD2	15	-	CATSRPGLTYNEQFF	TGTGCCACCAGTAGACCGGGACTAACGTACAATGAGCAGTTCTTC
TRBV6-1	TRBJ2-3	TRBD2	13	few	CASRLAVTDTQYF	TGTGCCAGCAGGCTAGCGGTCACAGATACGCAGTATTTT
TRBV4-1	TRBJ1-6	-	14	-	CASSQDLLKSPLHF	TGCGCCAGCAGCCAAGATCTATTGAAATCACCCCTCCACTTT
TRBV3-1	TRBJ2-6	TRBD2	18	many	CASSPRLAGGSGANVLTF	TGTGCCAGCAGCCCCAGACTAGCGGGAGGTAGTGGGGCCAACGTCCTGACTTTC
TRBV6-1	TRBJ2-7	TRBD1	14	many	CASRRGQGAYEQYF	TGTGCCAGCAGACGTGGACAGGGGGCCTACGAGCAGTACTTC
TRBV20-1	TRBJ2-5	-	13	-	CSAGGLRGETQYF	TGCAGTGCCGGGGGCCTCCGGGGGGAGACCCAGTACTTC
TRBV5-1	TRBJ1-6	TRBD1	15	-	CASSFFDRDNSPLHF	TGCGCCAGCAGCTTCTTCGACAGGGATAATTCACCCCTCCACTTT
TRBV20-1	TRBJ2-5	-	11	-	CSARKQETQYF	TGCAGTGCTAGAAAACAAGAGACCCAGTACTTC
TRBV11-2	TRBJ1-2	-	16	-	CASSSGGFISNYGYTF	TGTGCCAGCAGCTCCGGGGGTTTTATCTCTAACTATGGCTACACCTTC
TRBV29-1	TRBJ2-1	-	13	-	CSVGRDILNEQFF	TGCAGCGTTGGCCGGGACATCTTGAATGAGCAGTTCTTC
TRBV6-2/TRBV6-3	TRBJ2-7	TRBD1	15	-	CASTDRDRVYYEQYF	TGTGCCAGCACCGACCGGGACAGGGTCTACTACGAGCAGTACTTC
TRBV7-2	TRBJ2-1	TRBD1	14	-	CASSLEGQYNEQFF	TGTGCCAGCAGCTTAGAGGGACAGTACAATGAGCAGTTCTTC
TRBV7-9	TRBJ2-7	TRBD1	15	few	CASSHTGTGVHEQYF	TGTGCCAGCAGCCATACCGGGACAGGGGTCCACGAGCAGTACTTC
TRBV2	TRBJ2-2	TRBD2	16	-	CASSFRLTGGLGELFF	TGTGCCAGCAGTTTTCGACTAACGGGGGGGCTCGGGGAGCTGTTTTTT
TRBV10-3	TRBJ2-5	-	15	few	CAISEGGTHQETQYF	TGTGCCATCAGTGAGGGCGGGACACATCAAGAGACCCAGTACTTC